The TCR beta chain described here comes from a study of T cells in women clearing cervical HPV infection. Turning to the study itself: Case blood was drawn a median around 150 days after lesion detection.

Measured with immunoSEQ multiplex PCR; TCRdb has only the in-frame clones, and not every one. Seen in this sample are about 20,000 clones; the ten most common clones hold approximately 12%. Regarding this clone: The antigen is undetermined.

The study's findings and limits: Cases and controls were distinguished at AUC approximately 0.8 by richness and V genes. Effector/memory and HPV-specific T cells were not isolated, and association timing is unknown.

Cervical HPV DNA detected by MY09/MY11 PCR, typed by dot-blot. The TCR was taken from a woman between 18 and 70 years old with a cervical HPV16 infection that either progressed to CIN3+ or cleared (not recorded which). Sample: blood buffy coat.

Incomplete CDR3 DNA: TGTGCCAGCAGCCATTATTACAGGGTTTCTTGCACAGATACG. Its translation is CASSHYYRVSCTDT. The CDR3 reads in full as CASSHYYRVSCTDTQYF. The chain is built from TRBV3-1 (or the pseudogene TRBV3-2) and TRBJ2-3; possible D gene TRBD1, 6 bases. The read falls 3 residues short of the CDR3 end, and the missing part is taken from the germline J gene. Per the germline V gene, CDR1 is LGHDT and CDR2 is YNNKEL (reference sequence). Trimming stripped 3 bases from V and 1 base from J, with 17 bases between. The CDR3 runs 17 residues.